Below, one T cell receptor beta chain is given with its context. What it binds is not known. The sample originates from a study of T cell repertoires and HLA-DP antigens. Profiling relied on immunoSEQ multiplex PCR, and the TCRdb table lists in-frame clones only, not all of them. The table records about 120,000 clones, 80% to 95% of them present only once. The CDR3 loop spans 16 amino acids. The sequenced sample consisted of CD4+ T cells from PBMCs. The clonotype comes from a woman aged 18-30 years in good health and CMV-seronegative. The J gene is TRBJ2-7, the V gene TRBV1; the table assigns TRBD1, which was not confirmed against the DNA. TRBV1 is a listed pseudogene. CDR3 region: CTSSQDPGQGLYEQYF. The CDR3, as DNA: TGCACCAGCAGCCAAGATCCCGGACAGGGGCTCTACGAGCAGTACTTC.